Following are 24 T cell receptor beta chains from one sample sequenced in a study of blood T cells in healthy people across ages. A second PCR, run for roughly 7 to 11 cycles, used a sample-barcoded 5' primer plus a J-beta primer mix. TCRdb recomputed calls from the 5' RACE reads with MiXCR, one row per CDR3 protein. This table has roughly 1,700,000 distinct CDR3 sequences, 28% appearing once. Sequencing was carried out using blood. These receptors all come from a young woman in good health.

This clonotype was seen at least ten times. The chain carries TRBV6-1 and TRBJ2-7; tentatively, D is TRBD1 (5 bases). Germline V lookup: CDR1 MNHNS, CDR2 SASEGT. V lost 7 bases and J 1 base, leaving 14 bases between the germline ends. CDR3 length: 14 residues. The DNA for the CDR3 is TGTGCCAGCAACCCGCCCGCAGGGTCCTACGAGCAGTACTTC. Translated, it gives CASNPPAGSYEQYF.

The rearrangement links TRBV7-2 to TRBJ1-2; 8 bases are a match to TRBD1. Trimming took 5 bases from V and 7 from J; bases not matched to a gene: 15. Germline CDR1 and CDR2: SGHTA and FQGNSA. The CDR3 is 16 residues long. This CDR3 is CASSARGAGGALGYTF. For the CDR3, the DNA is TGTGCCAGCAGCGCCCGAGGGGCAGGGGGCGCTCTTGGCTACACCTTC.

Worth noting for this clonotype: The junction differs from germline at one of its ends, possibly a read error. The chain employs TRBV19 and TRBJ2-7; 7 positions agree with TRBD2. The CDR3 spans 15 residues. The V gene's germline CDR1 is LNHDA and CDR2 SQIVND (reference sequence). CDR3 DNA: TGTGCCAGTAGAAGTCCCGGGACTAACGCCTACGGGCAGTACTTC. It encodes CASRSPGTNAYGQYF. Supplemented by reference TRBV19 and TRBJ2-7, the full variable domain reads DGGITQSPKYLFRKEGQNVTLSCEQNLNHDAMYWYRQDPGQGLRLIYYSQIVNDFQKGDIAEGYSVSREKKESFPLTVTSAQKNPTAFYLCASRSPGTNAYGQYFGPGTRLTVT.

This clonotype has a count of ten or more. The chain's CDR3 is CASSLRRAPQETQYF. The CDR3 coding sequence is TGTGCCAGCAGCTTAAGGAGGGCCCCCCAAGAGACCCAGTACTTC. The chain joins TRBV7-3 to TRBJ2-5; D might be TRBD2 (6 bases). Trimming took off 1 base at V and 1 base at J, with 10 bases between the two ends. The CDR3 spans 15 residues. Per germline, CDR1 SGHTA and CDR2 FQGTGA.

Worth noting for this clonotype: It may be a read error: a sequence one base away is much more abundant. The V gene is TRBV4-3, the J gene TRBJ2-7; 8 bases are a match to TRBD2. Germline V lookup: CDR1 LGHNA, CDR2 YSLEER. The CDR3 sequence is 14 residues long. CDR3 DNA: TGCGCCAACAGCCATGATGGACTAGCTGGCGAGCAGTACTTC. This gives the protein CANSHDGLAGEQYF.

The V call is TRBV15, the J call TRBJ2-1; 7 bases agree with TRBD2. This CDR3 spans 15 amino acids. Germline assignment: CDR1 LNHNV and CDR2 YYDKDF (reference sequence). V was clipped by 5 bases and J by 4 bases; unmatched bases: 8. The CDR3 DNA follows: TGTGCCACCAGCCAACTAGCGTCCCGATACAATGAGCAGTTCTTC. As protein: CATSQLASRYNEQFF.

Concerning this clonotype: A clone one base away is much larger, so this may be a read error. The rearrangement uses TRBV27 and TRBJ2-7; perhaps TRBD1 as D (5 bases). CDR1 is MNHEY and CDR2 is SMNVEV in the germline V gene (reference sequence). The CDR3 spans 13 residues. The V end lost 2 bases, the J end lost 6 bases, and 11 bases lay between the germline ends. CDR3 in DNA: TGTGCCAGCAGTTTAGGGAAAGGGGCCGAGCAGTACTTC. Encoded protein: CASSLGKGAEQYF.

This clonotype was observed a few times. J is TRBJ2-5 and V is TRBV20-1, with D unresolved. With 0 bases removed from V and 8 bases from J, the gap between germline ends came to 16 bases. Germline V CDR1 and CDR2: DFQATT, SNEGSKA (reference sequence). CDR3 length: 14 amino acids. The CDR3 DNA sequence: TGCAGTGCTAGAGATCAAGCTGCCGGAGATACCCAGTACTTC. This codes for CSARDQAAGDTQYF.

This chain uses TRBV5-1 with TRBJ2-1, with 7 bases identical to TRBD2. This CDR3 contains 15 residues. V lost 4 bases to trimming and J lost 9 bases; unmatched junction nucleotides: 13. Germline-derived CDR1 and CDR2 are SGHRS and YFSETQ. Here the CDR3 DNA reads TGCGCCAGCAGCGCTACTAGCGAGACCTTGGGTGAGCAGTTCTTC. Translating it yields CASSATSETLGEQFF.

CDR3 region: CSVERQGINEKLFF. Written as DNA, the CDR3 is TGCAGCGTTGAAAGGCAGGGGATCAATGAAAAACTGTTTTTT. The V and J genes are TRBV29-1 and TRBJ1-4; possible D gene TRBD1, 6 bases. Deletions cut 2 bases from V and 5 bases from J, with 12 bases between. CDR3 size: 14 residues. The germline V gene has CDR1 SQVTM and CDR2 ANQGSEA. The full variable domain, completed using reference TRBV29-1 and TRBJ1-4, is SAVISQKPSRDICQRGTSLTIQCQVDSQVTMMFWYRQQPGQSLTLIATANQGSEATYESGFVIDKFPISRPNLTFSTLTVSNMSPEDSSIYLCSVERQGINEKLFFGSGTQLSVL.

This clonotype was observed a few times. This chain connects TRBV3-1 to TRBJ2-1, with 10 bases identical to TRBD1. J gave up 6 bases and V 3 bases, and 14 bases lay outside the gene matches. Germline CDR1 LGHDT, CDR2 YNNKEL (reference sequence). The CDR3 is made up of 18 amino acids. The CDR3 nucleotides are TGTGCCAGCAGCCAGCGTTCCGGGACAGGGGTGAGAGGCAATGAGCAGTTCTTC. Encoded protein: CASSQRSGTGVRGNEQFF.

The chain combines TRBV7-9 with TRBJ2-2; D gene unclear. CDR1 SEHNR and CDR2 FQNEAQ come from the germline V gene (reference sequence). CDR3 length equals 15 residues. The V gene lost 2 bases and the J gene lost 4 bases, with 11 bases spanning the gap. In DNA, the CDR3 is TGTGCCAGCAGCTTATTCGGACGGCTCACCGGGGAGCTGTTTTTT. This sequence encodes CASSLFGRLTGELFF.

The chain is built from TRBV2 and TRBJ1-1, with D perhaps TRBD1 (5 bases). The V gene lost 10 bases and the J gene lost 2 bases, with 17 bases spanning the gap. The CDR3 sequence is 14 residues long. Looked up from germline, CDR1 is SNHLY and CDR2 is FYNNEI. CDR3 protein: CATTDKTANTEAFF. The CDR3 DNA reads as TGTGCCACCACCGACAAGACAGCAAACACTGAAGCTTTCTTT. Filled out from reference TRBV2 and TRBJ1-1, the complete variable domain reads EPEVTQTPSHQVTQMGQEVILRCVPISNHLYFYWYRQILGQKVEFLVSFYNNEISEKSEIFDDQFSVERPDGSNFTLKIRSTKLEDSAMYFCATTDKTANTEAFFGQGTRLTVV.

This clonotype was observed at least ten times. The rearrangement links TRBV15 to TRBJ1-6, with D uncertain. This CDR3 is built from 13 residues. Germline V gene data show CDR1 as LNHNV and CDR2 as YYDKDF (reference sequence). The germline V and J ends were trimmed by 3 bases and 8 bases, with 8 bases remaining between them. The DNA of the CDR3 is TGTGCCACCAGCAGTGCCCGGGATTCACCCCTCCACTTT. Translating it yields CATSSARDSPLHF.

V usage is TRBV2 and J usage is TRBJ2-5, with a weak D call TRBD1 (6 bases). The germline V gene encodes CDR1 SNHLY and CDR2 FYNNEI. V shed 2 bases and J shed 6 bases, with 19 bases lying between them. CDR3 length: 16 residues. The CDR3 nucleotides are TGTGCCAGCAGTGAAAGGTCGGGCCAGGGGCGAAAGACCCAGTACTTC. This gives the protein CASSERSGQGRKTQYF.

This chain connects TRBV3-1 to TRBJ2-1, with TRBD2 identical over 9 bases. This CDR3 spans 16 amino acids. With 6 bases clipped from V and 8 bases from J, the junction kept 14 bases outside the gene matches. CDR1 LGHDT and CDR2 YNNKEL come from the germline V gene (reference sequence). The CDR3: CASRRNSGGGADEQFF. DNA for the CDR3: TGTGCCAGCAGGCGCAATTCCGGCGGGGGGGCGGATGAGCAGTTCTTC.

Concerning this clonotype itself: A much larger clone differs from this one at a single base, so this may be a read error. V is TRBV10-3 and J is TRBJ1-5; D is ambiguous. The CDR3 contains 14 residues. Germline CDR1 reads ENHRY; CDR2 reads SYGVKD. CDR3 nucleotide sequence: TGTGCCATCAGTGAGTCGACGGGAAATCGGCCCCAGCATTTT. This translates into CAISESTGNRPQHF.

In its sample, this clonotype was seen many times. V and J are TRBV7-9 and TRBJ2-7, with 11 bases that match TRBD2. V lost 0 bases to trimming and J lost 6 bases; unmatched junction nucleotides: 1. The CDR3 has 14 amino acids. Germline assignment: CDR1 SEHNR and CDR2 FQNEAQ (reference sequence). CDR3 nucleotide sequence: TGTGCCAGCAGCTTAGCCGGGACTAGCGGCGAGCAGTACTTC. As protein: CASSLAGTSGEQYF.

The chain uses TRBV5-1 and TRBJ2-5; 8 bases agree with TRBD1. J lost 4 bases, V lost 5 bases, and 13 bases had no gene match. Germline CDR1 is SGHRS and CDR2 is YFSETQ. The CDR3 covers 16 residues. The CDR3 region is CASSQGDRGFVETQYF. The CDR3 DNA sequence: TGCGCCAGCAGTCAAGGAGACAGGGGATTCGTAGAGACCCAGTACTTC.

This clonotype was picked up many times. This chain links TRBV20-1 with TRBJ1-2; 11 bases fit TRBD1. CDR3 length equals 12 residues. V lost 6 bases to trimming and J lost 8 bases; unmatched junction nucleotides: 5. Germline V gene sequence: CDR1 DFQATT, CDR2 SNEGSKA (reference sequence). The CDR3 nucleotides are TGCAGTGCCCACCGGACAGGGGGCGGCTACACCTTC. It encodes CSAHRTGGGYTF.

A few counts support this clonotype. The gene calls are TRBV11-2 and TRBJ2-3; D could derive from TRBD1 or TRBD2 (5 bases each). V gave up 4 bases and J gave up 9 bases, with 17 bases separating them. CDR3 size: 14 residues. In germline, CDR1 is SGHAT, CDR2 FQNNGV. As DNA, the CDR3 is TGTGCCAGCAGCTCCCCCAGTCAGGGAGAAACGCAGTATTTT. Translating gives CASSSPSQGETQYF.

This rearrangement joins TRBV20-1 to TRBJ2-7; 10 nucleotides agree with TRBD1. CDR1 and CDR2 from the germline V gene are DFQATT and SNEGSKA (reference sequence). V lost 6 bases, J lost 4 bases, and 9 bases stayed unmatched. The CDR3 runs to 14 residues. In DNA, the CDR3 is TGCAGTGCCAATCCGACGGACAGGGGGTACGAGCAGTACTTC. Translating gives CSANPTDRGYEQYF.

This rearrangement joins TRBV9 to TRBJ2-4, with TRBD1 matching 9 bases. With the DNA end fitting TRBJ2-7 better, the J assignment may be wrong. Germline V gives CDR1 SGDLS, CDR2 YYNGEE. This CDR3 spans 13 amino acids. Written as DNA, the CDR3 is TGTACCACCCTACGGGACAGGGACGGCGAGCAGTACTTC. This codes for CTTLRDRDGEQYF.

The chain joins TRBV20-1 to TRBJ1-5; D perhaps matches TRBD1 (6 bases). Germline V gene data show CDR1 as DFQATT and CDR2 as SNEGSKA (reference sequence). CDR3 length equals 15 residues. V was trimmed by 0 bases and J by 6 bases, leaving 15 bases between them. CDR3 nucleotides: TGCAGTGCTAGAGAGGCAACAGGGTTCGGTCAGCCCCAGCATTTT. It translates to CSAREATGFGQPQHF.